The 19 T cell receptor beta chains below come from one sample, sequenced in a study of blood T cell repertoires in COVID-19. The repertoire was sequenced with immunoSEQ multiplex PCR; TCRdb's copy has only in-frame clones and lacks some. The sample lists more than 85,000 clones, roughly 80% occurring once. The material sequenced was peripheral blood. The source of these receptors is a woman aged 55 to 70 with acute or convalescent COVID-19.

CDR3 in DNA: TGCGCCAGCAGCCAAGAGGGACAGCCCCTTAACTATGGCTACACCTTC. It yields the protein CASSQEGQPLNYGYTF. The V and J genes are TRBV4-1 and TRBJ1-2; 7 positions match TRBD1. The CDR3 runs 16 residues. J was trimmed by 1 base and V by 0 bases; bases with no gene match: 5. The V gene's germline CDR1 is MGHRA and CDR2 YSYEKL.

About this clone itself: Other nucleotide sequences in the sample specify the same CDR3. This sequence joins TRBV28 and TRBJ1-2; TRBD1 matches at 7 bases. V trimming: 6 bases; J trimming: 2 bases; junction bases outside the gene matches: 3. The length of the CDR3 is 13 residues. Germline CDR1 reads MDHEN; CDR2 reads SYDVKM. The CDR3, as DNA: TGTGCCAGCAGCTTGACAGGGAACTATGGCTACACCTTC. It encodes CASSLTGNYGYTF.

V and J are TRBV5-1 and TRBJ1-2; D is possibly TRBD1 (6 bases). The germline V gene has CDR1 SGHRS and CDR2 YFSETQ. Trimming shortened V by 4 bases and J by 6 bases, and 10 bases separated the two germline ends. This CDR3 contains 12 residues. CDR3 region: CASSEGVNGYTF. The CDR3 DNA is TGCGCCAGCAGCGAGGGGGTGAATGGCTACACCTTC.

The gene calls are TRBV3-1 (or the pseudogene TRBV3-2) and TRBJ2-2; 7 nucleotides agree with TRBD1. Germline trimming cut 1 base from V and 6 bases from J; bases unmatched to any gene: 5. The CDR3 is 15 residues long. Germline CDR1 and CDR2: LGHDT and YNNKEL (reference sequence). The CDR3 DNA follows: TGTGCCAGCAGCCAAGGTACAGGGGCCCCCGGGGAGCTGTTTTTT. This gives the protein CASSQGTGAPGELFF.

On this clone itself: Germline is not matched at one junction end, which may reflect a read error. The V and J genes are TRBV7-7 and TRBJ2-5; 9 nucleotides match TRBD2. Germline CDR1 and CDR2: SSHAT and FNYEAQ (reference sequence). The CDR3 spans 16 residues. The CDR3 sequence is CASSLLGGGALKTQYF. CDR3 nucleotides: TGTGCTAGCAGCTTACTTGGCGGGGGGGCCCTTAAGACCCAGTACTTC.

This clone showed up just a few times. This chain connects TRBV19 to TRBJ1-2, with a tentative D call TRBD1 (6 bases). Trimming took off 2 bases at V and 6 bases at J, with 13 bases between the two ends. Germline assignment: CDR1 LNHDA and CDR2 SQIVND (reference sequence). The CDR3 length is 14 residues. The CDR3 DNA reads TGTGCCAGTAGTATAAACCCAGGGGCGCATGGCTACACCTTC. Its translation: CASSINPGAHGYTF.

The gene calls are TRBV28 and TRBJ2-1; TRBD2 matches at 10 bases. Germline CDR1 and CDR2: MDHEN and SYDVKM. V trimming: 5 bases; J trimming: 8 bases; junction bases outside the gene matches: 12. This CDR3 is 16 amino acids long. CDR3: CASSPFSGGLGDEQFF. For the CDR3, the DNA is TGTGCCAGCAGTCCCTTTAGCGGGGGGCTTGGGGATGAGCAGTTCTTC. Together with reference TRBV28 and TRBJ2-1, the CDR3 gives the full variable domain: DVKVTQSSRYLVKRTGEKVFLECVQDMDHENMFWYRQDPGLGLRLIYFSYDVKMKEKGDIPEGYSVSREKKERFSLILESASTNQTSMYLCASSPFSGGLGDEQFFGPGTRLTVL.

The chain combines TRBV7-2 with TRBJ2-5; D is unresolved. Trimming removed 5 bases at V and 5 bases at J, with 12 bases between. CDR3 size: 13 residues. Germline-derived CDR1 and CDR2 are SGHTA and FQGNSA. CDR3 nucleotide sequence: TGTGCCAGCAGCCTATCCCCTAAGGAGACCCAGTACTTC. It is translated as CASSLSPKETQYF.

The chain recombines TRBV19 with TRBJ2-2, with D hard to call. Germline V CDR1 and CDR2: LNHDA, SQIVND (reference sequence). The length of the CDR3 is 13 residues. The V end was cut by 5 bases, the J end by 7 bases, with 11 bases between. The CDR3, as DNA: TGTGCCAGTAGTGACGGCAGAGGCGGGGAGCTGTTTTTT. Translated, it gives CASSDGRGGELFF.

In nucleotides, the CDR3 is TGTGCCAGCAATCCCCGACTCGGTGGAAACACCATATATTTT. Translating gives CASNPRLGGNTIYF. The chain recombines TRBV2 with TRBJ1-3; D not certain. The germline CDR1 and CDR2 sequences are SNHLY and FYNNEI. This CDR3 spans 14 amino acids. V lost 7 bases, J lost 3 bases, and 13 bases lay in between.

In this sample, this clone turned up once. The chain is built from TRBV6-2 or TRBV6-3 and TRBJ2-7; 7 bases fit TRBD1. The V and J ends lost 0 bases and 7 bases, in that order; junction bases with no gene match: 3. CDR1 is MNHEY and CDR2 is SVGEGT in the germline V gene. The CDR3 is made up of 13 amino acids. CDR3 loop: CASSYSGGGEQYF. CDR3 coding DNA: TGTGCCAGCAGTTACTCAGGGGGCGGGGAGCAGTACTTC.

The chain joins TRBV2 to TRBJ2-2, with D maybe TRBD2 (6 bases). Germline CDR1 reads SNHLY; CDR2 reads FYNNEI. The CDR3 spans 14 residues. The V end lost 9 bases, the J end lost 0 bases, and 11 bases lay between the germline ends. The CDR3 here is CASATSPNTGELFF. CDR3 DNA: TGTGCCAGTGCCACTAGCCCGAACACCGGGGAGCTGTTTTTT.

The gene calls are TRBV3-1 (or the pseudogene TRBV3-2) and TRBJ2-2, with 7 positions matching TRBD1. The J segment lost 8 bases and the V segment lost 4 bases, leaving 7 bases of the junction unmatched. Germline CDR1 and CDR2: LGHDT and YNNKEL (reference sequence). This CDR3 is 14 amino acids long. The CDR3 coding sequence is TGTGCCAGCAGCCCAACACAGGGGAGAGGGGAGCTGTTTTTT. It codes for CASSPTQGRGELFF.

This clone came up a few times. The chain links TRBV19 to TRBJ2-2; D might be TRBD1 (6 bases). This CDR3 is 18 amino acids long. Germline values: CDR1 LNHDA, CDR2 SQIVND (reference sequence). V lost 6 bases to trimming and J lost 5 bases, with 25 bases between them. The CDR3 region has the DNA TGTGCCAGTAGGGAGCTTTCACAGGGAAGAAAGTGGACCGGGGAGCTGTTTTTT. It codes for CASRELSQGRKWTGELFF.

The chain carries TRBV3-1 (or the pseudogene TRBV3-2) and TRBJ2-1; 9 positions match TRBD2. Germline trimming cut 6 bases from V and 0 bases from J; bases unmatched to any gene: 6. This CDR3 has 16 amino acids. Looked up from germline, CDR1 is LGHDT and CDR2 is YNNKEL (reference sequence). The CDR3 protein is CASSSLAGSSYNEQFF. The CDR3 nucleotides read TGTGCCAGCAGTTCCCTAGCGGGGAGCTCCTACAATGAGCAGTTCTTC.

The rearrangement joins TRBV5-1 to TRBJ2-1; the D gene is possibly TRBD1 (5 bases). Germline V gives CDR1 SGHRS, CDR2 YFSETQ. V gave up 0 bases and J gave up 6 bases, with 10 bases separating them. The CDR3 is made up of 14 amino acids. The CDR3 region is CASSLGSRANEQFF. Here the CDR3 DNA reads TGCGCCAGCAGCTTGGGTTCCAGGGCCAATGAGCAGTTCTTC.

The genes are TRBV9 and TRBJ1-3; unclear D gene. CDR3 length equals 14 residues. Germline V gene lookup returns CDR1 SGDLS and CDR2 YYNGEE. V was trimmed by 1 base and J by 0 bases, leaving 5 bases between them. The chain's CDR3 is CASSVHSSGNTIYF. The CDR3 bases are TGTGCCAGCAGCGTACACAGCTCTGGAAACACCATATATTTT.

This clone showed up just a few times. The chain joins TRBV7-6 to TRBJ2-2; 7 nucleotides align to TRBD2. The CDR3 extends over 16 amino acids. Germline-derived CDR1 and CDR2 are SGHVS and FNYEAQ. After removal of 2 bases from V and 8 bases from J, the junction contained 11 bases not matched to a gene. CDR3 loop: CASSLPGGTQGGELFF. For the CDR3, the DNA is TGTGCCAGCAGCTTACCCGGGGGGACCCAAGGTGGGGAGCTGTTTTTT. The whole variable domain, remainder taken from reference TRBV7-6 and TRBJ2-2, is GAGVSQSPRYKVTKRGQDVALRCDPISGHVSLYWYRQALGQGPEFLTYFNYEAQQDKSGLPNDRFSAERPEGSISTLTIQRTEQRDSAMYRCASSLPGGTQGGELFFGEGSRLTVL.

Within the sample, this clone is medium-sized. J is TRBJ2-1 and V is TRBV4-3; TRBD2 aligns across 7 bases. The CDR3 runs to 15 residues. Germline V gene data show CDR1 as LGHNA and CDR2 as YSLEER. The V gene end was trimmed by 8 bases and the J gene end by 7 bases; junction bases not matched to a gene: 14. DNA for the CDR3: TGCGCCAGCTCGTTAGACCGCGGGGAGGGGAATGAGCAGTTCTTC. Protein: CASSLDRGEGNEQFF.